This T cell receptor beta chain was sequenced for a study of T-cell reconstitution after alpha-beta-depleted transplantation in children. The CDR3 contains 15 residues. V gave up 4 bases and J gave up 4 bases, with 13 bases separating them. Per the germline V gene, CDR1 is SGHVS and CDR2 is FNYEAQ. The study, taken as a whole, reports: TCRbeta diversity was high at day 60 in some patients (a result of surviving recipient T cells and thymic progenitors). T-cell numbers and diversity, one year after transplant, stemmed largely from T cells that were newly produced. Several hundred expanded graft clones reportedly gave rise to the alpha-beta T cells present about two months after transplant.

The TCRbeta library incorporated unique molecular identifiers. TCRdb used MiXCR to reprocess the PCR reads, holding one entry per CDR3 protein. The repertoire holds roughly 790,000 distinct CDR3 sequences, with 15% to 20% as singletons. With respect to this clonotype: The antigen is unknown.

Sequencing was performed on PBMCs, mostly from graft donor cells, taken 360 days after TCRalphabeta/CD19-depleted stem cell transplant. V is TRBV7-6 and J is TRBJ2-2, with a tentative D call TRBD2 (7 bases). The sequence derives from a male patient aged 5 to 17 who had a stem cell transplant for acute lymphoblastic leukemia, so the T cells may come from the graft donor. The CDR3 DNA is TGTGCCAGCAGCTGGGGGGGGCAGTCCACCGGGGAGCTGTTTTTT. As protein: CASSWGGQSTGELFF.